The rows below give T cell receptor beta chains drawn from one sample of a study of blood T cell repertoires in COVID-19. The assay was immunoSEQ multiplex PCR, and TCRdb's table has in-frame clones only and misses some. The sample yields 200,000 to 250,000 clones, 87% seen once. Sequencing input: PBMCs or T cells enriched from blood (not recorded which). Receptor source: a man between 18 and 29 years old with acute COVID-19. The CDR3 runs from the conserved cysteine through the conserved F or W. The D gene is left open where the match is weak. Rows give clone size only sometimes, using once, few, many, or a class for an expanded clone.

J,D,V,size,CDR3,DNA
TRBJ1-5,NA,TRBV4-1,NA,CASSQDSRDNQPQHF,TGCGCCAGCAGCCAAGACAGCAGGGACAATCAGCCCCAGCATTTT
TRBJ2-1,TRBD1,TRBV10-2,NA,CASTDRGNYNEQFF,TGCGCCAGCACCGACAGGGGGAACTACAATGAGCAGTTCTTC
TRBJ1-2,TRBD1,TRBV19,NA,CASGQGANYGYTF,TGTGCCAGTGGACAGGGGGCGAACTATGGCTACACCTTC
TRBJ2-1,NA,TRBV5-6,NA,CASSLGGTNEQFF,TGTGCCAGCAGCTTAGGGGGAACCAATGAGCAGTTCTTC
TRBJ2-7,TRBD2,TRBV5-4,NA,CASSPGLAGGPEEQYF,TGTGCCAGCAGCCCAGGACTAGCGGGAGGGCCAGAAGAGCAGTACTTC
TRBJ2-7,NA,TRBV29-1,NA,CSVIERRGPYEQYF,TGCAGCGTTATCGAGAGAAGGGGTCCCTACGAGCAGTACTTC
TRBJ2-7,NA,TRBV7-9,NA,CASSLEHYEQYF,TGTGCCAGCAGCTTAGAACACTACGAGCAGTACTTC
TRBJ1-1,NA,TRBV13,NA,CASSLTNTEAFF,TGTGCCAGCAGCCTAACGAACACTGAAGCTTTCTTT
TRBJ2-5,NA,TRBV18,NA,CASSPGGSQETQYF,TGTGCCAGCTCACCAGGCGGCAGCCAAGAGACCCAGTACTTC
TRBJ1-5,NA,TRBV28,NA,CASSLEGGTRNQPQHF,TGTGCCAGCAGTTTAGAGGGAGGGACTCGCAATCAGCCCCAGCATTTT
TRBJ1-5,TRBD1,TRBV28,NA,CASSLEGAGNQPQHF,TGTGCCAGCAGTTTAGAGGGGGCTGGGAATCAGCCCCAGCATTTT
TRBJ2-1,NA,TRBV6-5,NA,CATSQFNEQFF,TGTGCCACTTCTCAGTTCAATGAGCAGTTCTTC
TRBJ1-5,NA,TRBV19,NA,CASTPRRAGNQPQHF,TGTGCCAGTACCCCGCGTCGTGCGGGCAATCAGCCCCAGCATTTT
TRBJ1-2,NA,TRBV5-1,NA,CASSFTALYGYTF,TGCGCCAGCAGCTTTACAGCCCTCTATGGCTACACCTTC
TRBJ1-1,TRBD1,TRBV5-4,NA,CASSLAPGTGDEAFF,TGTGCCAGCAGCTTGGCTCCCGGGACAGGGGATGAAGCTTTCTTT
TRBJ1-1,TRBD1,TRBV6-1,NA,CASSEWGDSEAFF,TGTGCCAGCAGTGAATGGGGGGACAGCGAAGCTTTCTTT
TRBJ2-5,NA,TRBV30,NA,CAWDGGLEETQYF,TGTGCCTGGGATGGCGGACTCGAAGAGACCCAGTACTTC
TRBJ1-2,TRBD1,TRBV27,few,CASSPYSGTDNWGYTF,TGTGCCAGCAGTCCTTACTCCGGGACAGATAACTGGGGCTACACCTTC
TRBJ2-7,TRBD1,TRBV9,once,CASSAGQVQGYEQYF,TGTGCCAGCAGCGCGGGACAGGTGCAAGGGTACGAGCAGTACTTC
TRBJ2-7,TRBD1,TRBV7-2,NA,CASSSRKTGALYEQYF,TGTGCCAGCAGCTCCCGAAAGACAGGGGCCCTCTACGAGCAGTACTTC
TRBJ2-7,TRBD1,TRBV6-5,NA,CASSYLATGTGVFQYF,TGTGCCAGCAGTTACTTGGCCACCGGGACAGGGGTTTTCCAGTACTTC
TRBJ1-5,NA,TRBV5-1,few,CASSTGGYNQPQHF,TGCGCCAGCAGCACCGGGGGTTACAATCAGCCCCAGCATTTT
TRBJ2-7,TRBD2,TRBV6-5,NA,CASRDNSGSEQYF,TGTGCCAGCAGGGATAATAGCGGGAGCGAGCAGTACTTC
TRBJ1-6,NA,TRBV11-3,NA,CASSLEGGPTNYNSPLHF,TGTGCCAGCAGCTTAGAGGGAGGGCCTACGAATTATAATTCACCCCTCCACTTT
TRBJ2-2,TRBD1,TRBV19,NA,CARQERDRGNTGELFF,TGTGCCAGACAGGAGCGAGACAGGGGAAACACCGGGGAGCTGTTTTTT
TRBJ1-2,NA,TRBV28,NA,CASSSMPLRGDLSYTF,TGTGCCAGCAGTTCAATGCCCCTCCGGGGAGATTTGAGCTACACCTTC
TRBJ1-1,NA,TRBV2,NA,CASSEMEFPNTEAFF,TGTGCCAGCAGTGAAATGGAGTTCCCGAACACTGAAGCTTTCTTT
TRBJ2-1,TRBD2,TRBV7-9,once,CASSRGVSGNEQFF,TGTGCCAGCAGCCGGGGGGTCTCGGGGAATGAGCAGTTCTTC
TRBJ2-1,NA,TRBV5-4,NA,CASSSLTDGGSYNEQFF,TGTGCCAGCAGCTCTTTGACAGACGGGGGCTCCTACAATGAGCAGTTCTTC
TRBJ2-7,NA,TRBV2,NA,CASHGGAGEQYF,TGTGCCTCCCATGGGGGGGCTGGGGAGCAGTACTTC
TRBJ2-7,TRBD2,TRBV9,NA,CASSVRSGTLYEQYF,TGTGCCAGCAGCGTGAGGAGCGGGACCCTCTACGAGCAGTACTTC
TRBJ1-2,TRBD1,TRBV7-9,few,CASTLDRGLFNYGYTF,TGTGCCAGCACCTTGGACAGGGGGCTCTTTAACTATGGCTACACCTTC
TRBJ2-2,TRBD1,TRBV18,NA,CASSPPDRERYTGELFF,TGTGCCAGCTCACCACCGGACAGGGAAAGGTACACCGGGGAGCTGTTTTTT
TRBJ2-5,NA,TRBV10-2,NA,CASRTDREGEETQYF,TGCGCCAGCAGAACGGACAGGGAGGGAGAAGAGACCCAGTACTTC
TRBJ2-1,TRBD1,TRBV12-5,NA,CASGLPHYRGNEQFF,TGTGCTAGTGGTTTGCCCCACTACAGGGGAAATGAGCAGTTCTTC
TRBJ2-5,NA,TRBV28,NA,CASSFWAGQETQYF,TGTGCCAGCAGTTTTTGGGCAGGCCAAGAGACCCAGTACTTC
TRBJ1-6,TRBD1,TRBV27,NA,CASSATVPGQLTYNSPLHF,TGTGCCAGCAGTGCCACGGTCCCGGGACAGCTTACCTATAATTCACCCCTCCACTTT
TRBJ2-1,NA,TRBV7-9,NA,CASSSTSYNEQFF,TGTGCCAGCAGCTCAACTAGCTACAATGAGCAGTTCTTC
TRBJ2-2,TRBD1,TRBV19,NA,CASADRGDLTGELFF,TGTGCCAGTGCGGACAGGGGCGACCTCACCGGGGAGCTGTTTTTT
TRBJ2-3,TRBD2,TRBV7-2,NA,CASSVGYGRDTDTQYF,TGTGCCAGCAGCGTAGGCTACGGGAGGGACACAGATACGCAGTATTTT
TRBJ2-7,TRBD1,TRBV19,NA,CASSSAGQGARRAYF,TGTGCCAGTAGCTCAGCCGGACAGGGGGCCCGGAGAGCCTATTTC
TRBJ2-7,NA,TRBV30,few,CAWSPRVVRENEQYF,TGTGCCTGGAGTCCCCGTGTCGTTCGGGAGAACGAGCAGTACTTC
TRBJ2-1,TRBD2,TRBV6-4,NA,CASSLHSGRRNEQFF,TGTGCCAGCAGCCTCCATAGCGGGAGAAGGAATGAGCAGTTCTTC
TRBJ1-2,NA,TRBV6-1,NA,CASSETGMGAGYTF,TGTGCCAGCAGTGAAACAGGGATGGGAGCAGGCTACACCTTC
TRBJ2-5,NA,TRBV23-1,NA,CASSQGGPKTQYF,TGCGCCAGCAGTCAGGGAGGCCCAAAGACCCAGTACTTC
TRBJ1-2,NA,TRBV29-1,NA,CSVVPGEAYGYTF,TGCAGCGTTGTTCCGGGGGAAGCCTATGGCTACACCTTC
TRBJ2-1,TRBD2,TRBV7-9,once,CASSFRGRATGNEQFF,TGTGCCAGCAGCTTCCGGGGGAGGGCCACCGGGAATGAGCAGTTCTTC
TRBJ2-3,NA,TRBV2,NA,CASSPNLWASTDTQYF,TGTGCCAGCAGCCCCAATTTATGGGCTAGCACAGATACGCAGTATTTT
TRBJ1-5,NA,TRBV6-2/TRBV6-3,NA,CASSYRDRTFSNQPQHF,TGTGCCAGCAGTTACCGAGACAGGACCTTTAGCAATCAGCCCCAGCATTTT
TRBJ2-7,TRBD1,TRBV27,NA,CASRQTGGSREQYF,TGTGCCAGCAGACAGACAGGGGGCTCGAGGGAGCAGTACTTC
TRBJ2-5,NA,TRBV7-2,NA,CASSLRLQQETQYF,TGTGCCAGCAGCTTAAGGTTACAGCAAGAGACCCAGTACTTC
TRBJ2-1,TRBD2,TRBV6-6,NA,CASSRTRTSGNSIHNEQFF,TGTGCCAGCAGTCGAACTCGGACTAGCGGGAATTCTATCCACAATGAGCAGTTCTTC
TRBJ2-1,NA,TRBV5-1,NA,CASSLELMVYNEQFF,TGCGCCAGCAGCTTGGAACTAATGGTTTACAATGAGCAGTTCTTC
TRBJ2-7,TRBD2,TRBV24-1,NA,CATSDSTASGLYEQYF,TGTGCCACCAGTGATTCGACAGCTAGCGGCCTGTACGAGCAGTACTTC
TRBJ1-1,TRBD1,TRBV28,NA,CASSSAGTANTEAFF,TGTGCCAGCAGCTCCGCCGGGACAGCCAACACTGAAGCTTTCTTT
TRBJ1-5,NA,TRBV30,few,CAWKPWEGGNQPQHF,TGTGCCTGGAAGCCTTGGGAAGGGGGCAATCAGCCCCAGCATTTT
TRBJ2-6,NA,TRBV11-2,NA,CASSLILASTGANVLTF,TGTGCCAGCAGCTTAATCCTAGCTTCTACTGGGGCCAACGTCCTGACTTTC
TRBJ2-7,TRBD1,TRBV6-5,NA,CASSYGQGAVYEQYF,TGTGCCAGCAGTTACGGACAGGGGGCCGTTTACGAGCAGTACTTC
TRBJ2-3,NA,TRBV19,NA,CASSTLGGAESTDTQYF,TGTGCCAGTAGTACCCTCGGTGGGGCGGAAAGCACAGATACGCAGTATTTT
TRBJ2-1,NA,TRBV28,NA,CASSLFRDLYNEQFF,TGTGCCAGCAGTTTGTTTCGGGATTTGTACAATGAGCAGTTCTTC